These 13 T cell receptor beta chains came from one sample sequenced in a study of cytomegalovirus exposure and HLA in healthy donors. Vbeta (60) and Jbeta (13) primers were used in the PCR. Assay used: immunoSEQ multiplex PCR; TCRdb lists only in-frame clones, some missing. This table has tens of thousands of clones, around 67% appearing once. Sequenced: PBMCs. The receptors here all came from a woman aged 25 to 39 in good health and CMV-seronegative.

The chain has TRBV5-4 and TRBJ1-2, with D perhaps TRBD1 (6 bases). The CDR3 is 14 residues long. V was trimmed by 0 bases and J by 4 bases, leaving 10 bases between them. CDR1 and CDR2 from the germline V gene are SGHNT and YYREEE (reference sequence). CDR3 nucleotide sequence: TGTGCCAGCAGCTTGGATCGAGGGGGCTATGGCTACACCTTC. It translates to CASSLDRGGYGYTF.

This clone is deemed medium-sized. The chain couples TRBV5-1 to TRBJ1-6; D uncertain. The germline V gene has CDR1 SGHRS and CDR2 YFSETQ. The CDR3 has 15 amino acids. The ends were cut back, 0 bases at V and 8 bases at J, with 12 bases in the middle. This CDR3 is CASSLATPGYSPLHF. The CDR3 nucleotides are TGCGCCAGCAGCTTGGCCACCCCAGGATATTCACCCCTCCACTTT.

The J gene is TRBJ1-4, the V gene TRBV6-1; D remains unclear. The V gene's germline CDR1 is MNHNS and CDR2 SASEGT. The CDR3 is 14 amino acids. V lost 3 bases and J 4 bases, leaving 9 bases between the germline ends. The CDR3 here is CASSDNGLNEKLFF. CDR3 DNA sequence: TGTGCCAGCAGTGATAATGGCCTTAATGAAAAACTGTTTTTT.

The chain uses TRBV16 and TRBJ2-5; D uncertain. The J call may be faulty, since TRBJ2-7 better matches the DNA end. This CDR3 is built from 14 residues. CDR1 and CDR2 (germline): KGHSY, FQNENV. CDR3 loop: CASSQERTTYEQYF. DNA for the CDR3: TGTGCCAGCAGCCAAGAGAGAACCACCTACGAGCAGTACTTC.

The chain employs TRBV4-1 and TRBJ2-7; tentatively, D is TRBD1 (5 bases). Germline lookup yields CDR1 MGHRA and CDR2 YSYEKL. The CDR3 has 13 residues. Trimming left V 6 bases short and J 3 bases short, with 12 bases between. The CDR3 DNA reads TGCGCCAGCAGAGGGCAGGGTGGCTACGAGCAGTACTTC. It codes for CASRGQGGYEQYF.

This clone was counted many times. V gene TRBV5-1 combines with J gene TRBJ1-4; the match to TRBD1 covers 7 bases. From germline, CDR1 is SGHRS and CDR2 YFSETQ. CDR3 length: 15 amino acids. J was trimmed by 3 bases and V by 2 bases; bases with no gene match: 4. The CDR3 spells CASSFSGTANEKLFF. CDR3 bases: TGCGCCAGCAGCTTTAGCGGGACAGCTAATGAAAAACTGTTTTTT.

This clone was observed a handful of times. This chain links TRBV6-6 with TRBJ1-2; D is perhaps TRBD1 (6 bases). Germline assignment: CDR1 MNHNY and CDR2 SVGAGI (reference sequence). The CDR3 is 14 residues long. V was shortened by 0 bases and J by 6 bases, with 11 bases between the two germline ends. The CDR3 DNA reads TGTGCCAGCAGTTACTCGCGGGGGGCGCATGGCTACACCTTC. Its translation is CASSYSRGAHGYTF.

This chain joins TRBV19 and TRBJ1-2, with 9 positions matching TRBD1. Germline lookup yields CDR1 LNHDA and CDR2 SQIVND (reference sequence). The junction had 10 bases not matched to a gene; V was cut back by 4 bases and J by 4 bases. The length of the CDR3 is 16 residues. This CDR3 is CASSTRGQGGFYGYTF. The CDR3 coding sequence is TGTGCCAGTAGTACAAGGGGACAGGGAGGTTTCTATGGCTACACCTTC.

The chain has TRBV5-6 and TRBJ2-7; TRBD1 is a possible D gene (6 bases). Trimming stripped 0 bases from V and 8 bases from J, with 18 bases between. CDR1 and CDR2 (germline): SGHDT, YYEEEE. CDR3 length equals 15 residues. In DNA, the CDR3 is TGTGCCAGCAGCTTGGCCCTTGGGGACACACCTAAGCAGTACTTC. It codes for CASSLALGDTPKQYF.

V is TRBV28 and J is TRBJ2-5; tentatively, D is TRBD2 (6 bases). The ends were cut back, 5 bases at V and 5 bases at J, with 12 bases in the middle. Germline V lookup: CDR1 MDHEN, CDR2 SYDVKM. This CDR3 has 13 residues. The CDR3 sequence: CASSGGLGETQYF. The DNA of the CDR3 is TGTGCCAGCAGTGGAGGGCTGGGGGAGACCCAGTACTTC.

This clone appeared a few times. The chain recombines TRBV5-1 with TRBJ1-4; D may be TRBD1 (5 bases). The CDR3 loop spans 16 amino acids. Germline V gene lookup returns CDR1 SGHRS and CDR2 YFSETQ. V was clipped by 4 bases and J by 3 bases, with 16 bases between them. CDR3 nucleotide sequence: TGCGCCAGCAGCCCCTTTGCGGCGGGGGCTAATGAAAAACTGTTTTTT. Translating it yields CASSPFAAGANEKLFF.

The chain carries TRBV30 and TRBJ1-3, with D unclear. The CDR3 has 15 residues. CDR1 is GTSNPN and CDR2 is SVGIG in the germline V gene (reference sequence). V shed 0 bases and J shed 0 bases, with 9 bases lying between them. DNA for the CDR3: TGTGCCTGGAGTGTACCGCGCCGCTCTGGAAACACCATATATTTT. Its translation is CAWSVPRRSGNTIYF.

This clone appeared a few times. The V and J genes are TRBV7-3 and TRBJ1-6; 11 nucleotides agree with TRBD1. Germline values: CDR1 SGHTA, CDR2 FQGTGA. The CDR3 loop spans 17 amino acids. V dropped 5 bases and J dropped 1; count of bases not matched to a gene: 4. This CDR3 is CASSDRDRGSYNSPLHF. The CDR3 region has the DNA TGTGCCAGCAGCGACCGGGACAGGGGGTCCTATAATTCACCCCTCCACTTT.